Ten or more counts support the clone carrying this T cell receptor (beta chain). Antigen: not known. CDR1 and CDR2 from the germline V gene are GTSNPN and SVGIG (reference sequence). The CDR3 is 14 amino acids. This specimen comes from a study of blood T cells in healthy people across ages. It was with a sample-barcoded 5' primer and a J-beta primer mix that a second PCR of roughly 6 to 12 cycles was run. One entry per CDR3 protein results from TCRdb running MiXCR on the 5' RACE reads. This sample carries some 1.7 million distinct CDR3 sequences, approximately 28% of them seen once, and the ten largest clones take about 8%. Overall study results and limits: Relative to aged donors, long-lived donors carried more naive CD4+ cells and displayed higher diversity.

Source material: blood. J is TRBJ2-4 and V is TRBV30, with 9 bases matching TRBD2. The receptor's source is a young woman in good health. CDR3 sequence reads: CAIWQRGDKNIQYF. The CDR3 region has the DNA TGTGCGATTTGGCAGCGGGGGGACAAAAACATTCAGTACTTC.